This entry features one T cell receptor (beta chain) sequence. As yet, its antigen is unknown. Method: immunoSEQ multiplex PCR; TCRdb's copy keeps in-frame clones and lacks some. The sample consists of around 270,000 clones, 94% of them appearing once. The sample belongs to a study of T cell responses to AZD1222 COVID-19 vaccine. Whole-study findings and limits: Nearly half of unique spike-specific TCRs reportedly avoided B.1.351 and B.1.1.7 mutated regions.

The CDR3 runs 13 residues. Germline V gives CDR1 SEHNR, CDR2 FQNEAQ (reference sequence). V was shortened by 5 bases and J by 2 bases, with 9 bases between the two germline ends. This specimen consisted of peripheral blood, obtained 28 days after the second AZD1222 dose. The chain employs TRBV7-9 and TRBJ2-5, with D perhaps TRBD2 (5 bases). This clonotype was obtained from an adult who received the AZD1222 COVID-19 vaccine. The CDR3 spells CASSTGMQETQYF. CDR3 bases: TGTGCCAGCAGCACGGGGATGCAAGAGACCCAGTACTTC.